The 27 T cell receptor beta chains given below trace back to one sample, sequenced in a study of cytomegalovirus exposure and HLA in healthy donors. The PCR contained 60 Vbeta and 13 Jbeta primers. The repertoire was sequenced with immunoSEQ multiplex PCR; TCRdb's copy has only in-frame clones and lacks some. The profile shows 120,000 or so clones, about 80% of them singletons. The sample comprised PBMCs. The receptors come from a woman between 50 and 59 years old in good health and CMV-seropositive.

The rearrangement joins TRBV6-5 to TRBJ1-1; 8 bases are a match to TRBD1. Germline CDR1 is MNHEY and CDR2 is SVGAGI. V trimming: 2 bases; J trimming: 4 bases; junction bases outside the gene matches: 9. This CDR3 region has 16 residues. CDR3 region: CASSYTVTGGATEAFF. The CDR3 nucleotides are TGTGCCAGCAGTTACACGGTTACAGGGGGGGCCACTGAAGCTTTCTTT.

This chain links TRBV29-1 with TRBJ2-1; D call uncertain. The CDR3 covers 11 residues. Germline CDR1 SQVTM, CDR2 ANQGSEA. V dropped 6 bases and J dropped 4 bases, with 7 bases sitting between them. The CDR3 spells CSVRWYNEQFF. The DNA for the CDR3 is TGCAGCGTCAGATGGTACAATGAGCAGTTCTTC.

The V call is TRBV6-1, the J call TRBJ2-7, with TRBD1 as a possible D gene (6 bases). Trimming stripped 4 bases from V and 0 bases from J, with 13 bases between. This CDR3 region has 15 residues. The germline V gene has CDR1 MNHNS and CDR2 SASEGT. CDR3 DNA: TGTGCCAGCAGTGCAATGACAGGTGGCTCCTACGAGCAGTACTTC. Protein: CASSAMTGGSYEQYF.

As for this clone: An end of the junction does not agree with germline; a read error may underlie this. The chain is built from TRBV7-9 and TRBJ1-2, with TRBD1 matching over 9 bases. Per germline, CDR1 SEHNR and CDR2 FQNEAQ (reference sequence). This CDR3 region has 13 residues. The CDR3 DNA is TGTTCCAGCAGCCGGGACAGGGCCTATGGCTACACCTTC. Translating gives CSSSRDRAYGYTF. The variable domain in full, with the rest retrieved from reference TRBV7-9 and TRBJ1-2, is DTGVSQNPRHKITKRGQNVTFRCDPISEHNRLYWYRQTLGQGPEFLTYFQNEAQLEKSRLLSDRFSAERPKGSFSTLEIQRTEQGDSAMYLCSSSRDRAYGYTFGSGTRLTVV.

The chain couples TRBV11-2 to TRBJ2-7, with D perhaps matching TRBD1 (6 bases). Germline V lookup: CDR1 SGHAT, CDR2 FQNNGV. V was shortened by 1 base and J by 4 bases, with 11 bases between the two germline ends. This CDR3 spans 14 amino acids. The CDR3 spells CASSLVQGWYEQYF. CDR3 DNA sequence: TGTGCCAGCAGCTTAGTACAGGGATGGTACGAGCAGTACTTC.

This rearrangement joins TRBV6-5 to TRBJ2-7, with 7 bases aligning to TRBD2. V lost 0 bases, J lost 0 bases, and 5 bases stayed unmatched. This CDR3 comprises 16 residues. Germline V gene sequence: CDR1 MNHEY, CDR2 SVGAGI. The CDR3 bases are TGTGCCAGCAGTTACTCAATGGGGGGGAGCTCCTACGAGCAGTACTTC. It translates to CASSYSMGGSSYEQYF.

This clone has more than one count but fewer than ten. The gene calls are TRBV2 and TRBJ2-1; 7 nucleotides align to TRBD1. There are 13 residues in the CDR3. V gave up 8 bases and J gave up 1 base; unmatched junction bases: 2. CDR1 and CDR2 from the germline V gene are SNHLY and FYNNEI. The CDR3 here is CASDRDSYNEQFF. The DNA of the CDR3 is TGTGCCAGCGACAGGGATTCCTACAATGAGCAGTTCTTC.

The J gene is TRBJ1-1, the V gene TRBV5-5, with D unresolved. Trimming took off 1 base at V and 6 bases at J, with 19 bases between the two ends. Germline CDR1 and CDR2: SGHKS and YYEKEE (reference sequence). This CDR3 is 16 amino acids long. The CDR3 reads CASSLYAGRSGAEAFF. DNA of the CDR3: TGTGCCAGCAGCTTGTACGCCGGGCGCAGCGGGGCTGAAGCTTTCTTT.

This clone has just a few counts. The rearrangement uses TRBV9 and TRBJ2-3, with 7 bases aligning to TRBD2. Unmatched junction bases numbered 5, after V lost 4 bases and J lost 0 bases. Germline values: CDR1 SGDLS, CDR2 YYNGEE. CDR3 length: 15 amino acids. CDR3 loop: CASSPGRGSTDTQYF. In DNA, the CDR3 is TGTGCCAGCAGCCCAGGGAGGGGCAGCACAGATACGCAGTATTTT. The full variable domain, its missing parts supplied by reference TRBV9 and TRBJ2-3, is DSGVTQTPKHLITATGQRVTLRCSPRSGDLSVYWYQQSLDQGLQFLIQYYNGEERAKGNILERFSAQQFPDLHSELNLSSLELGDSALYFCASSPGRGSTDTQYFGPGTRLTVL.

The V call is TRBV7-3, the J call TRBJ2-1; TRBD1 aligns across 9 bases. The V gene end was trimmed by 2 bases and the J gene end by 5 bases; junction bases not matched to a gene: 4. Looked up from germline, CDR1 is SGHTA and CDR2 is FQGTGA. This CDR3 region has 15 residues. The CDR3: CASSLGDRVHNEQFF. Written as DNA, the CDR3 is TGTGCCAGCAGCTTAGGGGACAGGGTTCACAATGAGCAGTTCTTC.

Only one count was recorded for this clone. The chain employs TRBV5-1 and TRBJ2-3, with 9 bases matching TRBD2. Losses at the gene ends were 3 bases for V and 2 bases for J; bases not matched to a gene: 7. Per the germline V gene, CDR1 is SGHRS and CDR2 is YFSETQ. The CDR3 length is 16 residues. Written as DNA, the CDR3 is TGCGCCAGCAGCTGGGCGCTAGCGGGAATCACAGATACGCAGTATTTT. Translating it yields CASSWALAGITDTQYF.

The rearrangement joins TRBV11-2 to TRBJ2-2; tentative D call: TRBD2 (5 bases). The CDR3 runs to 15 residues. The V end was cut by 5 bases, the J end by 4 bases, with 14 bases between. The V gene's germline CDR1 is SGHAT and CDR2 FQNNGV. CDR3 residues: CASSELSAGTGELFF. In DNA, the CDR3 is TGTGCCAGCAGCGAACTCTCCGCGGGCACCGGGGAGCTGTTTTTT.

The chain joins TRBV6-4 to TRBJ2-5, with a weak D call TRBD1 (5 bases). The CDR3 has 15 amino acids. Germline CDR1 reads MRHNA; CDR2 reads SNTAGT. The ends were cut back, 6 bases at V and 2 bases at J, with 16 bases in the middle. This chain's CDR3 is CASSEQAGPQETQYF. The CDR3 DNA follows: TGTGCCAGCAGCGAACAGGCAGGGCCGCAAGAGACCCAGTACTTC.

The V gene is TRBV4-3, the J gene TRBJ1-4; 8 bases map to TRBD1. CDR3 length: 15 residues. V lost 1 base, J lost 7 bases, and 5 bases stayed unmatched. The germline V gene has CDR1 LGHNA and CDR2 YSLEER. CDR3 DNA sequence: TGCGCCAGCAGCCAAGGGACAGGGCGAAGTGAAAAACTGTTTTTT. It codes for CASSQGTGRSEKLFF.

This sequence joins TRBV27 and TRBJ2-5, with 8 bases lining up with TRBD1. Unmatched junction bases numbered 3, after V lost 6 bases and J lost 3 bases. This CDR3 has 13 residues. Germline CDR1 and CDR2: MNHEY and SMNVEV (reference sequence). This CDR3 reads CASRGDRKETQYF. CDR3 nucleotides: TGTGCCAGCAGGGGGGACAGGAAAGAGACCCAGTACTTC.

This chain links TRBV9 with TRBJ2-7; D may be TRBD2 (6 bases). The CDR3 length is 16 residues. Germline loops: CDR1 SGDLS, CDR2 YYNGEE. V was pared by 0 bases and J by 6 bases, with 19 bases between. The CDR3 loop reads CASSVEGGLLATEQYF. The CDR3, as DNA: TGTGCCAGCAGCGTAGAAGGAGGCCTACTAGCTACCGAGCAGTACTTC. The whole variable domain, filled in from reference TRBV9 and TRBJ2-7, reads DSGVTQTPKHLITATGQRVTLRCSPRSGDLSVYWYQQSLDQGLQFLIQYYNGEERAKGNILERFSAQQFPDLHSELNLSSLELGDSALYFCASSVEGGLLATEQYFGPGTRLTVT.

V usage is TRBV30 and J usage is TRBJ1-3, with no clear D. The length of the CDR3 is 14 residues. V was trimmed by 0 bases and J by 0 bases, leaving 6 bases between them. Germline CDR1 GTSNPN, CDR2 SVGIG (reference sequence). CDR3 amino acids: CAWSVGSSGNTIYF. The CDR3 region has the DNA TGTGCCTGGAGTGTCGGGAGCTCTGGAAACACCATATATTTT.

A single count supports this clone. The chain links TRBV7-2 to TRBJ2-7; the match to TRBD2 covers 12 bases. The CDR3 length is 15 residues. The J segment lost 7 bases and the V segment lost 5 bases, leaving 9 bases of the junction unmatched. In germline, CDR1 is SGHTA, CDR2 FQGNSA. The CDR3 sequence: CASSPGTSGFLEQYF. In DNA, the CDR3 is TGTGCCAGCAGCCCCGGGACTAGCGGGTTCTTAGAGCAGTACTTC.

Only one count was recorded for this clone. The gene calls are TRBV6-1 and TRBJ1-4; TRBD1 might be the D (5 bases). V shed 0 bases and J shed 9 bases, with 29 bases lying between them. This CDR3 region has 20 residues. Germline CDR1 is MNHNS and CDR2 is SASEGT. In DNA, the CDR3 is TGTGCCAGCAGTGAAGCGGGGCGGCAGGGAGGCTTGGGCCGCGCGAAAAAACTGTTTTTT. Encoded protein: CASSEAGRQGGLGRAKKLFF.

The gene calls are TRBV7-6 and TRBJ2-7; 12 nucleotides agree with TRBD2. This CDR3 region has 16 residues. The V segment lost 4 bases and the J segment 7 bases; nucleotides outside the gene matches: 11. Germline CDR1 reads SGHVS; CDR2 reads FNYEAQ. CDR3 in DNA: TGTGCCAGCAGCTCAAGGACTAGCGGGACTCCAATTGAGCAGTACTTC. It translates to CASSSRTSGTPIEQYF.

The chain recombines TRBV7-2 with TRBJ2-7; perhaps TRBD1 as D (5 bases). Between the trimmed V and J ends, which lost 2 bases and 5 bases, there was a span of 16 bases. The germline V gene encodes CDR1 SGHTA and CDR2 FQGNSA. This CDR3 has 15 amino acids. In DNA, the CDR3 is TGTGCCAGCAGCTTATCTAGGACACTTTCAAACGAGCAGTACTTC. Its protein is CASSLSRTLSNEQYF.

The V call is TRBV27, the J call TRBJ2-2; tentative D call: TRBD1 (5 bases). Per germline, CDR1 MNHEY and CDR2 SMNVEV (reference sequence). Trimming removed 5 bases at V and 1 base at J, with 8 bases between. The CDR3 length is 14 residues. The CDR3 spells CASSLTGNTGELFF. Here the CDR3 DNA reads TGTGCCAGCAGTCTCACAGGGAACACCGGGGAGCTGTTTTTT.

With respect to this clone: The sample carries other DNA sequences with the same CDR3. The gene calls are TRBV5-1 and TRBJ1-4, with TRBD1 matching 8 bases. The V gene's germline CDR1 is SGHRS and CDR2 YFSETQ. Trimming at V came to 0 bases and at J to 5 bases, leaving 0 bases not matched to a gene. This CDR3 contains 14 residues. In nucleotides, the CDR3 is TGCGCCAGCAGCTTGGGACAGGGGAATGAAAAACTGTTTTTT. Protein product: CASSLGQGNEKLFF.

V and J are TRBV4-1 and TRBJ1-3; D gene uncertain. Germline lookup yields CDR1 MGHRA and CDR2 YSYEKL. Trimming cost V 0 bases and J 0 bases, with 15 bases left between them. This CDR3 region has 18 residues. The chain's CDR3 is CASSQEDQSWASGNTIYF. CDR3 sequence (DNA): TGCGCCAGCAGCCAAGAAGACCAGTCCTGGGCCTCTGGAAACACCATATATTTT.

The rearrangement uses TRBV28 and TRBJ2-3; D not certain. Trimming pared 6 bases from V and 8 bases from J, leaving 15 bases between. The germline V gene has CDR1 MDHEN and CDR2 SYDVKM. The CDR3 totals 13 residues. The CDR3 DNA reads as TGTGCCAGCAGCTCCGGATCTTCAGGTACGCAGTATTTT. This sequence encodes CASSSGSSGTQYF.

This chain links TRBV5-1 with TRBJ1-2; possible D gene TRBD1, 6 bases. Germline values: CDR1 SGHRS, CDR2 YFSETQ. The CDR3 contains 15 residues. V lost 0 bases, J lost 4 bases, and 13 bases lay in between. The CDR3 nucleotides read TGCGCCAGCAGCTTGGATGGACAGACTTTCTATGGCTACACCTTC. It encodes CASSLDGQTFYGYTF.

The rearrangement links TRBV4-3 to TRBJ2-7; 8 nucleotides line up with TRBD2. Germline V gene lookup returns CDR1 LGHNA and CDR2 YSLEER. After removal of 3 bases from V and 6 bases from J, the junction contained 10 bases not matched to a gene. The CDR3 sequence is 15 residues long. The CDR3 spells CASSQDTGTRTEQYF. The CDR3, as DNA: TGCGCCAGCAGCCAGGATACCGGGACTAGAACCGAGCAGTACTTC.